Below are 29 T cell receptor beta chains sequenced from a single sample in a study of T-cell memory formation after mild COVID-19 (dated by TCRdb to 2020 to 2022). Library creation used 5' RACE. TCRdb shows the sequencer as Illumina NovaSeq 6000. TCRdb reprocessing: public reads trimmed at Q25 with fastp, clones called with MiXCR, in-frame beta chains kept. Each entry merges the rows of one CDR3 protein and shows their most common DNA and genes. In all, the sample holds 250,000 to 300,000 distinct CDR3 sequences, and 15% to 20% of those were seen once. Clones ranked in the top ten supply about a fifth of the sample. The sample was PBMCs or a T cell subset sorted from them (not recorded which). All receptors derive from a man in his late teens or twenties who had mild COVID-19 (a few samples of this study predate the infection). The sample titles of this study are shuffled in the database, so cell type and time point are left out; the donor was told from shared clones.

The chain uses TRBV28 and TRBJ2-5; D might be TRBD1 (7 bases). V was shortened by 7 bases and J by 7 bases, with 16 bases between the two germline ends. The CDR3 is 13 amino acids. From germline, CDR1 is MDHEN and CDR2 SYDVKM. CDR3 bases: TGTGCCAGCACCCCAACCCAGGGGGGGACCCAGTACTTC. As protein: CASTPTQGGTQYF.

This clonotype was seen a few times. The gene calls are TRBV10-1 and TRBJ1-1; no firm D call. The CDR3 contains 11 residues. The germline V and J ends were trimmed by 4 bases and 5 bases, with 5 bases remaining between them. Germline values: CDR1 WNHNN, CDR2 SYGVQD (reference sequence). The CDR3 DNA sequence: TGCGCCAGCAGTGCGGGGACTGAAGCTTTCTTT. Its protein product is CASSAGTEAFF.

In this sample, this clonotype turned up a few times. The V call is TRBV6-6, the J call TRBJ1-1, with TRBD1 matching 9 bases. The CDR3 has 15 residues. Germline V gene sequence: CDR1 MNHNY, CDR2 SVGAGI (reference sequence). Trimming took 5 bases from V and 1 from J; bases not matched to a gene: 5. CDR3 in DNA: TGTGCCAGCAGTAATCCGGGACAGGGGAACACTGAAGCTTTCTTT. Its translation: CASSNPGQGNTEAFF.

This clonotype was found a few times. In DNA form, the CDR3 reads TGTGCCAGCAGTTTCCAGACGTATACTGAAGCTTTCTTT. The encoded protein is CASSFQTYTEAFF. The chain couples TRBV6-2 or TRBV6-3 to TRBJ1-1; no definite D call. Between the trimmed V and J ends, which lost 4 bases and 5 bases, there was a span of 11 bases. This CDR3 has 13 amino acids. Germline V CDR1 and CDR2: MNHEY, SVGEGT.

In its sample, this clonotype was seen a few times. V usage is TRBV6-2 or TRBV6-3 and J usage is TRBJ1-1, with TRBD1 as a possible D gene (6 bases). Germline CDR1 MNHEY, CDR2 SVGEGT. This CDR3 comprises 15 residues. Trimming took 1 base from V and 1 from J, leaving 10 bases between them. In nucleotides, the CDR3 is TGTGCCAGCAGTTACTGGGGACACCCGAACACTGAAGCTTTCTTT. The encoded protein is CASSYWGHPNTEAFF.

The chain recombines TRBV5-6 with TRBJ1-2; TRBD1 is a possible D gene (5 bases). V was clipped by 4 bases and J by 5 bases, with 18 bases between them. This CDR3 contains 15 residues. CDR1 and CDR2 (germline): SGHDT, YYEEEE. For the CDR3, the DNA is TGTGCCAGCAGCCAGGAGGGCGCAGGGTCATATGGCTACACCTTC. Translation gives CASSQEGAGSYGYTF.

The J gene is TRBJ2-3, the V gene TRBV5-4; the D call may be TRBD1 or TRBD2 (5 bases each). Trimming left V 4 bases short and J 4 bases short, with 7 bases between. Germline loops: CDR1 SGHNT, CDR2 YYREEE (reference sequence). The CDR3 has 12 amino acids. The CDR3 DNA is TGTGCCAGCAGCAAGGGACCAGATACGCAGTATTTT. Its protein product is CASSKGPDTQYF. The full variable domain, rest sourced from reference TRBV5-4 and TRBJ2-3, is ETGVTQSPTHLIKTRGQQVTLRCSSQSGHNTVSWYQQALGQGPQFIFQYYREEENGRGNFPPRFSGLQFPNYSSELNVNALELDDSALYLCASSKGPDTQYFGPGTRLTVL.

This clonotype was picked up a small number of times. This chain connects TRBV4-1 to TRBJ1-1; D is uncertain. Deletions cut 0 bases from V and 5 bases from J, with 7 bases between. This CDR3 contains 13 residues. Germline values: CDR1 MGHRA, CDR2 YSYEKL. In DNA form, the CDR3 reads TGCGCCAGCAGCCAAGATAGGCGGACTGAAGCTTTCTTT. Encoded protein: CASSQDRRTEAFF.

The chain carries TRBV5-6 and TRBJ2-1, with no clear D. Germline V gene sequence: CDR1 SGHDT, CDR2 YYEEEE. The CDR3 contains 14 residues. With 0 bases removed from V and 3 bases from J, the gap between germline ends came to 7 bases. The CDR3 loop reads CASSLGTGYNEQFF. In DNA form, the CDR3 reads TGTGCCAGCAGCTTGGGGACGGGCTACAATGAGCAGTTCTTC. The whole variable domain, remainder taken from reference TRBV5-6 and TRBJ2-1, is DAGVTQSPTHLIKTRGQQVTLRCSPKSGHDTVSWYQQALGQGPQFIFQYYEEEERQRGNFPDRFSGHQFPNYSSELNVNALLLGDSALYLCASSLGTGYNEQFFGPGTRLTVL.

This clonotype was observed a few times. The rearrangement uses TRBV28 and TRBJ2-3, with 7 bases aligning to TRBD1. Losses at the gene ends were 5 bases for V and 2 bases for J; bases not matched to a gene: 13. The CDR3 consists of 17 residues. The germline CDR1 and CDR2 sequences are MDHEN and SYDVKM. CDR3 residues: CASSLPGQSLYTDTQYF. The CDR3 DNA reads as TGTGCCAGCAGTCTCCCGGGACAGAGCCTTTACACAGATACGCAGTATTTT.

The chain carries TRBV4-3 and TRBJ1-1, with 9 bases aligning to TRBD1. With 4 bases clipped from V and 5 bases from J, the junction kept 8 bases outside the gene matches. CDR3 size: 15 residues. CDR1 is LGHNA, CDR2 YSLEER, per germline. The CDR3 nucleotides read TGCGCCAGCAGCCCGGGACAGGGTGAGTTGACTGAAGCTTTCTTT. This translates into CASSPGQGELTEAFF.

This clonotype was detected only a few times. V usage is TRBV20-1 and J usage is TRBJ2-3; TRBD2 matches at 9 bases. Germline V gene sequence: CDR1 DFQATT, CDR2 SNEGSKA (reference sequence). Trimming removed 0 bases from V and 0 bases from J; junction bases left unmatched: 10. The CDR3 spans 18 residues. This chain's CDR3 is CSARDLSSGGPSTDTQYF. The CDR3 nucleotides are TGCAGTGCTAGAGATCTGAGTAGCGGGGGCCCTAGCACAGATACGCAGTATTTT.

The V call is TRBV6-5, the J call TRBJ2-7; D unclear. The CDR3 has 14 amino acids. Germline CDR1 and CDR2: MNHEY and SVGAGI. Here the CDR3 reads CASRYRTATYEQYV. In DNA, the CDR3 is TGTGCCAGCCGTTATCGGACGGCGACCTACGAGCAGTACGTC.

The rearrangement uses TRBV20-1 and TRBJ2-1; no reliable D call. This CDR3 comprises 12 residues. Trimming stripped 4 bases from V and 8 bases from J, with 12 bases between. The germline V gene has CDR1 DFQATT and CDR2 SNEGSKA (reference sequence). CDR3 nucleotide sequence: TGCAGTGCTACCGACGGCTCGGATGAGCAGTTCTTC. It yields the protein CSATDGSDEQFF.

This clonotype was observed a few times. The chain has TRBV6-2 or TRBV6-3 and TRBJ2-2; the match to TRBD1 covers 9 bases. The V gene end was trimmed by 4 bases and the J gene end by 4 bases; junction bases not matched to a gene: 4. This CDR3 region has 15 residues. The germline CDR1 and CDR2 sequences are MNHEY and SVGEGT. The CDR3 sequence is CASSSGQGFTGELFF. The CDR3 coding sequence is TGTGCCAGCAGTTCGGGACAGGGATTCACCGGGGAGCTGTTTTTT.

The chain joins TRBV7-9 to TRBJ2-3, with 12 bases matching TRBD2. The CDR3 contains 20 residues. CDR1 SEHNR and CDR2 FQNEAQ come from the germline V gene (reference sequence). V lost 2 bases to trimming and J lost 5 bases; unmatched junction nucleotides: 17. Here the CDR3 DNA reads TGTGCCAGCAGCTTATTGTTCGGTAGTGGGCTAGCGGGGGGGCAAGATACGCAGTATTTT. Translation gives CASSLLFGSGLAGGQDTQYF.

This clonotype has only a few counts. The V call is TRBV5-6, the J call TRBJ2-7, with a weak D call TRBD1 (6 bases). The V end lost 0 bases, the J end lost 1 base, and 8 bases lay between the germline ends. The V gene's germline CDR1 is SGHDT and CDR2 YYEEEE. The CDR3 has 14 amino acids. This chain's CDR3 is CASSLGQASYEQYV. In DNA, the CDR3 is TGTGCCAGCAGCTTGGGACAGGCTTCCTACGAGCAGTACGTC.

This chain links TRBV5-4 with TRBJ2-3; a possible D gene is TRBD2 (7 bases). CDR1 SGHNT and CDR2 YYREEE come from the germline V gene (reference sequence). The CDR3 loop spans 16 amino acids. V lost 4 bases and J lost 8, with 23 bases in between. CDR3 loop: CASSPVTGGLAGTQYF. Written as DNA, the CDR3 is TGTGCCAGCAGCCCGGTTACGGGGGGCCTCGCAGGTACGCAGTATTTT.

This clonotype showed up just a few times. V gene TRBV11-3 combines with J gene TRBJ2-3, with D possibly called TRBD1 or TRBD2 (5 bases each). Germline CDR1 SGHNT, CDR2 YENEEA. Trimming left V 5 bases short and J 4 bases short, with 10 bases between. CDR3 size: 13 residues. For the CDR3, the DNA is TGTGCCAGCAGCCGGGACGGTGCAGATACGCAGTATTTT. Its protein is CASSRDGADTQYF.

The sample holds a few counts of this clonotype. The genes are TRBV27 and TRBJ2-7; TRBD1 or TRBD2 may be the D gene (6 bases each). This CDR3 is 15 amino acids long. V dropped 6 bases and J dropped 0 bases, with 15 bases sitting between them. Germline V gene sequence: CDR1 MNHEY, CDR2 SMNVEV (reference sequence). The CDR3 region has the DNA TGTGCCAGCAGCTTCAAGACGGGGGCCTCCTACGAGCAGTACGTC. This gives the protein CASSFKTGASYEQYV.

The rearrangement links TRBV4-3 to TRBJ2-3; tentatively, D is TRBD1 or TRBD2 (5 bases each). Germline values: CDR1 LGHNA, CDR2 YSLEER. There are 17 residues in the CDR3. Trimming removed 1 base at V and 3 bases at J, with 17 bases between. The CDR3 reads CASSQVGRRQGTDTQYF. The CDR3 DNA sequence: TGCGCCAGCAGCCAAGTTGGACGGAGGCAGGGAACAGATACGCAGTATTTT.

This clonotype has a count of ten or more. In DNA, the CDR3 is TGTGCCAGCAGCTCCGGGACAGGCTCCCAGAAGGAGCAGTACTTC. Its translation: CASSSGTGSQKEQYF. This sequence joins TRBV7-3 and TRBJ2-7; 8 bases line up with TRBD1. The ends lost 4 bases at V and 7 bases at J; junction bases unmatched: 12. The CDR3 extends over 15 amino acids. The germline CDR1 and CDR2 sequences are SGHTA and FQGTGA.

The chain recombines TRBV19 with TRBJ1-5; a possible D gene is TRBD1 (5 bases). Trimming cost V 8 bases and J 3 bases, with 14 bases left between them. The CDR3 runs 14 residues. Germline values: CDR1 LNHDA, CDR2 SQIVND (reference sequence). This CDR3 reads CASPQGEINQPQHF. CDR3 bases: TGTGCCAGTCCCCAGGGAGAAATCAATCAGCCCCAGCATTTT.

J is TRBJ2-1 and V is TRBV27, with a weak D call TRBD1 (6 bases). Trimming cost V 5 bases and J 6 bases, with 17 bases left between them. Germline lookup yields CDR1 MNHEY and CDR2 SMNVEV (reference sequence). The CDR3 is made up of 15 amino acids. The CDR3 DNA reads TGTGCCAGCAGTCCTACAGGGACATTATTCAATGAGCAGTTCTTC. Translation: CASSPTGTLFNEQFF.

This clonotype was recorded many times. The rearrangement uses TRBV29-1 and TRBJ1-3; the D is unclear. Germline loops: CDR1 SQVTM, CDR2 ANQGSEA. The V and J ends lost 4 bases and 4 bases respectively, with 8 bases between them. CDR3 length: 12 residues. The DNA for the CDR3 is TGCAGCGTTGCCGAGGCGGGAAACACCATATATTTT. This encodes CSVAEAGNTIYF.

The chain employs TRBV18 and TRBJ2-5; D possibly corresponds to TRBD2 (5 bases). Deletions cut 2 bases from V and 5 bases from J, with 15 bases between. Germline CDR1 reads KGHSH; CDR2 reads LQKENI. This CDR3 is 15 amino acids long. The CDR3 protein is CASSPILARGETQYF. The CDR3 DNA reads TGTGCCAGCTCACCAATCCTGGCAAGAGGGGAGACCCAGTACTTC.

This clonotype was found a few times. DNA for the CDR3: TGCAGTGCTCCACGACGGGATTCTGGGGCCAACGTCCTGACTTTC. Translation: CSAPRRDSGANVLTF. The rearrangement uses TRBV20-1 and TRBJ2-6; tentatively, D is TRBD2 (5 bases). The germline V and J ends were trimmed by 5 bases and 1 base, with 12 bases remaining between them. CDR3 length: 15 amino acids. CDR1 is DFQATT, CDR2 SNEGSKA, per germline (reference sequence).

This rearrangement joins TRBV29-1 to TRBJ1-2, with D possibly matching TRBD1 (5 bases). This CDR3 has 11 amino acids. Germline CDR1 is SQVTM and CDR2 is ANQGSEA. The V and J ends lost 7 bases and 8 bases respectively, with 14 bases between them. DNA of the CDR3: TGCAGCGGTACAGGAGCCTGGGGCTACACCTTC. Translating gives CSGTGAWGYTF.

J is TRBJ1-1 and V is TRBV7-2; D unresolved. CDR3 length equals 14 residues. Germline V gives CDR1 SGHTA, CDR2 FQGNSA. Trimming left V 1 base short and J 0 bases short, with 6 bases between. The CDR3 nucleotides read TGTGCCAGCAGCTTAGAGAGGGTGAACACTGAAGCTTTCTTT. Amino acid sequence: CASSLERVNTEAFF.